The 17 T cell receptor beta chains presented below share a single source sample, sequenced in a study of blood T cell repertoires in COVID-19. Produced via immunoSEQ multiplex PCR; TCRdb's table is partial and in-frame only. The sample carries 140,000 to 150,000 clones, approximately 90% recorded once. What was sequenced was peripheral blood. These receptors were taken from a human donor with COVID-19, enrolled during active disease. The donor label of this sample is uncertain.

This clone was found once. The chain employs TRBV19 and TRBJ1-5, with TRBD1 identical over 10 bases. Trimming at V came to 9 bases and at J to 1 base, leaving 18 bases not matched to a gene. Germline CDR1 LNHDA, CDR2 SQIVND (reference sequence). This CDR3 contains 19 residues. The CDR3 region is CASNGPTGTGEGSNQPQHF. CDR3 bases: TGTGCCAGCAATGGCCCTACCGGGACAGGGGAAGGGAGCAATCAGCCCCAGCATTTT.

V usage is TRBV30 and J usage is TRBJ2-2, with no clear D. Trimming removed 3 bases at V and 2 bases at J, with 4 bases between. The V gene's germline CDR1 is GTSNPN and CDR2 SVGIG (reference sequence). CDR3 length: 12 amino acids. The CDR3 is CAWRSNTGELFF. In DNA form, the CDR3 reads TGTGCCTGGAGGAGTAACACCGGGGAGCTGTTTTTT.

This chain uses TRBV23-1 with TRBJ2-1; 8 positions agree with TRBD2. TRBV23-1 qualifies as an ORF whose function is uncertain. With 0 bases clipped from V and 8 bases from J, the junction kept 9 bases outside the gene matches. The CDR3 length is 16 residues. The DNA of the CDR3 is TGCGCCAGCAGTCAATCTTCCAGCGGGAGCAATGATGAGCAGTTCTTC. Protein product: CASSQSSSGSNDEQFF.

A single count supports this clone. This chain connects TRBV19 to TRBJ1-2; D is perhaps TRBD1 (5 bases). The ends were cut back, 5 bases at V and 4 bases at J, with 26 bases in the middle. CDR1 is LNHDA, CDR2 SQIVND, per germline (reference sequence). The length of the CDR3 is 18 residues. CDR3 nucleotides: TGTGCCAGTAGTCGTCGGCGGGGACTCCAAAAAGTGGGCTATGGCTACACCTTC. Translation gives CASSRRRGLQKVGYGYTF. The full variable domain, in which reference TRBV19 and TRBJ1-2 provide the parts outside the CDR3, is DGGITQSPKYLFRKEGQNVTLSCEQNLNHDAMYWYRQDPGQGLRLIYYSQIVNDFQKGDIAEGYSVSREKKESFPLTVTSAQKNPTAFYLCASSRRRGLQKVGYGYTFGSGTRLTVV.

This clone was counted between two and nine times. One base separates it from a far larger clone, so it is likely a read error. The same CDR3 also results from other DNA sequences found in this sample. The chain joins TRBV13 to TRBJ1-1, with 11 nucleotides matching TRBD1. The germline gives CDR1 PRHDT, CDR2 FYEKMQ (reference sequence). The CDR3 totals 15 residues. The CDR3 reads CPSSLGGQGGTEAFF. In nucleotides, the CDR3 is TGTCCCAGCAGCTTAGGGGGACAGGGGGGGACTGAAGCTTTCTTT.

The chain combines TRBV12-5 with TRBJ2-7; 11 bases map to TRBD2. This CDR3 contains 15 residues. V shed 5 bases, J shed 1 base, and the junction held 4 bases outside the gene matches. Germline-derived CDR1 and CDR2 are LGHNT and FRNRAP. DNA for the CDR3: TGTGCTAGTGGTATCAGGACTAGCGGGTCCTACGAGCAGTACTTC. Amino acids: CASGIRTSGSYEQYF.

This clone has only one observation. This chain joins TRBV6-1 and TRBJ2-7; 8 bases line up with TRBD2. Per germline, CDR1 MNHNS and CDR2 SASEGT. With 4 bases clipped from V and 4 bases from J, the junction kept 15 bases outside the gene matches. The length of the CDR3 is 17 residues. The CDR3 nucleotides are TGTGCCAGCAGTGGCCCTTCGGACGCCCCGGGAGGGTACGAGCAGTACTTC. Amino acid sequence: CASSGPSDAPGGYEQYF.

The rearrangement joins TRBV6-6 to TRBJ1-6, with TRBD1 matching over 10 bases. Germline trimming cut 7 bases from V and 9 bases from J; bases unmatched to any gene: 9. The CDR3 has 15 amino acids. Germline assignment: CDR1 MNHNY and CDR2 SVGAGI (reference sequence). This CDR3 reads CASTLTGGLSSPLHF. Here the CDR3 DNA reads TGTGCCAGCACACTGACAGGGGGCCTAAGTTCACCCCTCCACTTT.

J is TRBJ1-2 and V is TRBV15, with D possibly TRBD1 on 5 matching bases. Germline V gene data show CDR1 as LNHNV and CDR2 as YYDKDF (reference sequence). The CDR3 is 14 residues long. V lost 2 bases and J 6 bases, leaving 13 bases between the germline ends. CDR3 DNA sequence: TGTGCCACCAGCAGAACTGCGGGGGGGGATGGCTACACCTTC. The encoded protein is CATSRTAGGDGYTF.

V usage is TRBV7-9 and J usage is TRBJ2-7, with 8 bases lining up with TRBD1. The ends lost 1 base at V and 4 bases at J; junction bases unmatched: 6. The germline V gene has CDR1 SEHNR and CDR2 FQNEAQ (reference sequence). This CDR3 comprises 15 residues. CDR3 in DNA: TGTGCCAGCAGCTTAGGGACAGGGTTGTCATACGAGCAGTACTTC. It translates to CASSLGTGLSYEQYF.

The rearrangement joins TRBV7-2 to TRBJ1-1; perhaps TRBD1 as D (5 bases). This CDR3 is built from 14 residues. The V end lost 5 bases, the J end lost 8 bases, and 18 bases lay between the germline ends. Germline V gene lookup returns CDR1 SGHTA and CDR2 FQGNSA. The CDR3 is CASSRGITGREAFF. Here the CDR3 DNA reads TGTGCCAGCAGCCGGGGGATAACCGGACGGGAAGCTTTCTTT. Drawing the rest from reference TRBV7-2 and TRBJ1-1, the complete variable domain is GAGVSQSPSNKVTEKGKDVELRCDPISGHTALYWYRQSLGQGLEFLIYFQGNSAPDKSGLPSDRFSAERTGGSVSTLTIQRTQQEDSAVYLCASSRGITGREAFFGQGTRLTVV.

This clone was recorded once. The chain has TRBV4-1 and TRBJ1-2, with D possibly matching TRBD1 (5 bases). Germline V gene sequence: CDR1 MGHRA, CDR2 YSYEKL. CDR3 length equals 16 residues. The ends were cut back, 1 base at V and 7 bases at J, with 19 bases in the middle. CDR3 protein: CASSQASSRDPPGYTF. As DNA, the CDR3 is TGCGCCAGCAGCCAAGCCTCGAGCAGGGATCCCCCTGGCTACACCTTC.

J is TRBJ1-5 and V is TRBV10-1, with D tentatively TRBD1 (6 bases). The CDR3 consists of 13 residues. V was clipped by 4 bases and J by 5 bases, with 9 bases between them. The germline gives CDR1 WNHNN, CDR2 SYGVQD (reference sequence). The CDR3 protein is CASSAAGDQPQHF. The CDR3 DNA is TGCGCCAGCAGTGCTGCAGGGGATCAGCCCCAGCATTTT.

The chain recombines TRBV11-2 with TRBJ2-7; D not certain. Germline V gene data show CDR1 as SGHAT and CDR2 as FQNNGV. Trimming left V 1 base short and J 2 bases short, with 12 bases between. The length of the CDR3 is 15 residues. The CDR3 loop is CASSLGAVRTYEQYF. The CDR3 region has the DNA TGTGCCAGCAGCTTAGGGGCTGTCCGGACCTACGAGCAGTACTTC.

CDR3 protein: CASSFVGGNQPQHF. CDR3 nucleotides: TGTGCCAGCAGCTTCGTCGGGGGCAATCAGCCCCAGCATTTT. The chain carries TRBV27 and TRBJ1-5; no clear D. Germline loops: CDR1 MNHEY, CDR2 SMNVEV (reference sequence). The CDR3 runs 14 residues. V lost 6 bases to trimming and J lost 2 bases, with 11 bases between them.

CDR3 bases: TGTGCCACCAGTGACCCGGGACATAACACCGGGGAGCTGTTTTTT. This sequence encodes CATSDPGHNTGELFF. This sequence joins TRBV24-1 and TRBJ2-2; maybe TRBD1 (6 bases). Germline CDR1 is KGHDR and CDR2 is SFDVKD. The germline V and J ends were trimmed by 4 bases and 2 bases, with 10 bases remaining between them. CDR3 length: 15 residues.

The rearrangement links TRBV7-9 to TRBJ2-7; TRBD2 is a possible D gene (6 bases). Per the germline V gene, CDR1 is SEHNR and CDR2 is FQNEAQ (reference sequence). V lost 4 bases to trimming and J lost 3 bases, with 19 bases between them. This CDR3 is 16 amino acids long. DNA for the CDR3: TGTGCCAGCAGCTCCTCGGGGGAGCAACGGGGCTACGAGCAGTACTTC. It encodes CASSSSGEQRGYEQYF.